These 13 T cell receptor beta chains came from one sample sequenced in a study of molecular identifiers for immune sequencing clone quantification. TCRdb fed the PCR reads into MiXCR, producing one record per CDR3 protein. The sample holds about 500,000 distinct CDR3 sequences, about 22% seen once. The sequenced sample consisted of naive CD8+ T cells from blood, with Jurkat cell RNA spiked in. This sample's subset: FACS-sorted CD8+CD4-CCR7+CD45RA+ naive T cells. Source of these receptors: a human donor in good health. Some libraries in this study had Jurkat cell RNA spiked in.

This clonotype came up many times. The chain employs TRBV14 and TRBJ2-3, with a possible D match to TRBD1 (5 bases). Germline V gene data show CDR1 as SGHDN and CDR2 as FVKESK. V was clipped by 2 bases and J by 4 bases, with 7 bases between them. The CDR3 runs 13 residues. This CDR3 reads CASSQTRADTQYF. The CDR3, as DNA: TGTGCCAGCAGCCAAACCAGGGCAGATACGCAGTATTTT.

Notes on this clonotype: This may stem from a read error, because a much larger clone lies one nucleotide away. The chain employs TRBV12-3 or TRBV12-4 and TRBJ1-1; D gene unclear. CDR3 length: 12 amino acids. Trimming stripped 5 bases from V and 6 bases from J, with 10 bases between. The DNA of the CDR3 is TGTGCCAGCAGTCTTCAGTGGCCTGAAGCTTTCTTT. Amino acids: CASSLQWPEAFF.

This clonotype was observed a handful of times. The J gene is TRBJ2-1, the V gene TRBV6-5; tentatively, D is TRBD2 (5 bases). V lost 2 bases, J lost 4 bases, and 12 bases lay in between. CDR3 length equals 15 residues. Germline values: CDR1 MNHEY, CDR2 SVGAGI. The CDR3 protein is CASSYTLLGYNEQFF. CDR3 sequence (DNA): TGTGCCAGCAGTTACACGCTACTAGGTTACAATGAGCAGTTCTTC.

The chain joins TRBV21-1 to TRBJ1-6. TRBV21-1 has pseudogene status. The CDR3 has 14 amino acids. The CDR3 sequence: CASRCQRRRSPLHF. The DNA of the CDR3 is TGTGCCAGCAGGTGTCAACGCAGACGATCACCCCTCCACTTT.

V usage is TRBV10-1 and J usage is TRBJ2-3; tentatively, D is TRBD1 (6 bases). Germline V gives CDR1 WNHNN, CDR2 SYGVQD (reference sequence). Trimming cost V 0 bases and J 5 bases, with 15 bases left between them. The CDR3 spans 16 residues. As DNA, the CDR3 is TGCGCCAGCAGTGAGTCCCTACAGGGAATGAGAGATACGCAGTATTTT. This codes for CASSESLQGMRDTQYF.

The chain combines TRBV27 with TRBJ2-7; 9 nucleotides match TRBD2. The germline V gene has CDR1 MNHEY and CDR2 SMNVEV (reference sequence). CDR3 length: 15 amino acids. J lost 2 bases, V lost 1 base, and 3 bases had no gene match. The CDR3 nucleotides read TGTGCCAGCAGTTTATACGCGGGGGGGGCCTACGAGCAGTACTTC. As protein: CASSLYAGGAYEQYF.

Only a few counts were recorded for this clonotype. The chain recombines TRBV2 with TRBJ1-3; no clear D. The CDR3 consists of 12 residues. Germline CDR1 reads SNHLY; CDR2 reads FYNNEI. CDR3 sequence: CATGGRENTIYF. CDR3 sequence (DNA): TGTGCTACCGGAGGGCGTGAAAACACCATATATTTT. The variable domain in full, completed from reference TRBV2 and TRBJ1-3, reads EPEVTQTPSHQVTQMGQEVILRCVPISNHLYFYWYRQILGQKVEFLVSFYNNEISEKSEIFDDQFSVERPDGSNFTLKIRSTKLEDSAMYFCATGGRENTIYFGEGSWLTVV.

This clonotype occurred a few times. The chain links TRBV14 to TRBJ2-1, with D possibly TRBD2 on 6 matching bases. Germline assignment: CDR1 SGHDN and CDR2 FVKESK. The CDR3 extends over 14 amino acids. V gave up 4 bases and J gave up 8 bases, with 15 bases separating them. CDR3 in DNA: TGTGCCAGCAGCCCCCCGACTAGGATCTATGAGCAGTTCTTC. This encodes CASSPPTRIYEQFF.

This clonotype was counted a few times. This rearrangement joins TRBV28 to TRBJ1-4; 7 bases map to TRBD1. The CDR3 is made up of 17 amino acids. CDR1 is MDHEN and CDR2 is SYDVKM in the germline V gene. Losses at the gene ends were 4 bases for V and 7 bases for J; bases not matched to a gene: 15. CDR3 coding DNA: TGTGCCAGCAGTTCGATCCTTGACAGGGAGGGTGGTGAAAAACTGTTTTTT. It yields the protein CASSSILDREGGEKLFF.

A few counts support this clonotype. The genes are TRBV7-9 and TRBJ2-7; no definite D call. The length of the CDR3 is 16 residues. Germline CDR1 SEHNR, CDR2 FQNEAQ (reference sequence). Trimming pared 0 bases from V and 3 bases from J, leaving 15 bases between. The CDR3 DNA follows: TGTGCCAGCAGCTTAGCACAGACCCCAGCCGGCTACGAGCAGTACTTC. Protein sequence: CASSLAQTPAGYEQYF.

Only a few counts were recorded for this clonotype. The rearrangement links TRBV20-1 to TRBJ1-5; perhaps TRBD1 as D (6 bases). Trimming pared 5 bases from V and 4 bases from J, leaving 12 bases between. The CDR3 has 13 amino acids. Germline loops: CDR1 DFQATT, CDR2 SNEGSKA (reference sequence). The CDR3, as DNA: TGCAGTGCTCGAGGACAGCTAAATCAGCCCCAGCATTTT. This codes for CSARGQLNQPQHF.

This rearrangement joins TRBV28 to TRBJ2-7; 8 positions match TRBD1. The CDR3 extends over 14 amino acids. Germline assignment: CDR1 MDHEN and CDR2 SYDVKM. Trimming at V came to 5 bases and at J to 6 bases, leaving 9 bases not matched to a gene. CDR3 coding DNA: TGTGCCAGCAGTCCAGGACAGGGTGGGGGCGAGCAGTACTTC. Protein: CASSPGQGGGEQYF.

The rearrangement uses TRBV27 and TRBJ1-5; no definite D call. The CDR3 is 14 amino acids. Germline-derived CDR1 and CDR2 are MNHEY and SMNVEV (reference sequence). The V end lost 5 bases, the J end lost 2 bases, and 10 bases lay between the germline ends. CDR3 in DNA: TGTGCCAGCAGTACGGTGGCGGGCAATCAGCCCCAGCATTTT. Amino acids: CASSTVAGNQPQHF.